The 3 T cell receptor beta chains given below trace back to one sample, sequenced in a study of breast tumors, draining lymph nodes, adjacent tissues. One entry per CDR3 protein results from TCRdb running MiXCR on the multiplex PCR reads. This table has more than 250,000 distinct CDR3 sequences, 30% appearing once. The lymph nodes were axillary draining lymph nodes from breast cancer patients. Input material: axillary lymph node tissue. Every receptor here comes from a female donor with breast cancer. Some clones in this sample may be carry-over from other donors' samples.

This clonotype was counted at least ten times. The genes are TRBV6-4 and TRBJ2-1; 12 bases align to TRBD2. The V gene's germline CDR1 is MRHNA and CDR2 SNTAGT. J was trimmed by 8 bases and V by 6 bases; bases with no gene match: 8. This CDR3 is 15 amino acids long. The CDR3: CASSTGLAGYDEQFF. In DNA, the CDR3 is TGTGCCAGCAGCACGGGACTAGCGGGTTATGATGAGCAGTTCTTC.

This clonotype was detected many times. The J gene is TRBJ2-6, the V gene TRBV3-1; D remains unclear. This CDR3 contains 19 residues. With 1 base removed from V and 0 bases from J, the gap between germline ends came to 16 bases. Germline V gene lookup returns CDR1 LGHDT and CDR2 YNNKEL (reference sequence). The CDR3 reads CASSQAHGVTGSGANVLTF. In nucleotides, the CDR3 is TGTGCCAGCAGCCAAGCCCACGGTGTGACGGGCTCTGGGGCCAACGTCCTGACTTTC.

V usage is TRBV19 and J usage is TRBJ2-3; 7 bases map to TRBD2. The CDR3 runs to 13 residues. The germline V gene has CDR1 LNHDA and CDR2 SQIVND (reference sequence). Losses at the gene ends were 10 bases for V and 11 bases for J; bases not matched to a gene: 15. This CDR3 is CATTGLVGNEQYF. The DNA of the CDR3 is TGTGCCACAACCGGACTAGTGGGCAATGAGCAGTATTTT. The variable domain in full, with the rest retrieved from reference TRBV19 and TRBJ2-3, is DGGITQSPKYLFRKEGQNVTLSCEQNLNHDAMYWYRQDPGQGLRLIYYSQIVNDFQKGDIAEGYSVSREKKESFPLTVTSAQKNPTAFYLCATTGLVGNEQYFGPGTRLTVL.